A selection of T cell receptor beta chains follows, all from one sample in a study of OX40 agonist ivuxolimab in advanced cancers. Produced via immunoSEQ multiplex PCR; TCRdb's table is partial and in-frame only. The data show tens of thousands of clones, with roughly 90% seen just once and under 1.5% held by the top ten. The specimen comprised CD4+ or CD8+ T cells sorted from blood, sampled in a trial of the OX40 agonist ivuxolimab. The receptors were sampled from an adult with an advanced solid tumor such as melanoma, head and neck, liver or kidney cancer. CDR3s include the opening cysteine and the closing phenylalanine or tryptophan. A D gene is named only where the DNA matches it firmly. Only part of the rows carry a size: once, few, many, or a class if the clone is expanded.

d_gene	v_gene	abundance	j_gene	CDR3aa
TRBD2	TRBV6-5	few	TRBJ2-1	CASSGTSGGNEQFF
-	TRBV7-9	-	TRBJ1-2	CASSPMIDTGPNYGYTF
-	TRBV7-2	-	TRBJ1-1	CASSKDRLDTEAFF
TRBD1	TRBV2	once	TRBJ2-5	CASGVTGGLETQYF
TRBD1	TRBV27	-	TRBJ2-4	CASRRGQGKNIQYF
TRBD1	TRBV28	-	TRBJ1-2	CASTPTGGRGYTF
-	TRBV2	-	TRBJ1-2	CASSPGEVGYTF
-	TRBV19	-	TRBJ2-7	CASSSSGYSYEQYF
-	TRBV11-2	-	TRBJ1-6	CASSSTHVNSPLHF
-	TRBV5-8	-	TRBJ2-7	CASREQGPAREQYF
-	TRBV30	-	TRBJ1-2	CAYYPRTVNYGYTF
-	TRBV7-9	-	TRBJ1-5	CASSFSNQPQHF
-	TRBV19	-	TRBJ2-5	CASSVGSDGTQYF
TRBD2	TRBV5-5	-	TRBJ2-7	CASTRGGRFEQYF
-	TRBV28	once	TRBJ1-1	CASNGGFSDTEAFF
-	TRBV6-5	-	TRBJ1-1	CASSQRRGRGTEAFF
-	TRBV7-2	-	TRBJ1-2	CASSSDRANYGYTF
-	TRBV28	-	TRBJ1-1	CASSLVGGYTEAFF
TRBD1	TRBV30	once	TRBJ1-5	CAWSPGTGVSAPQHF
-	TRBV2	-	TRBJ1-5	CASSLEYSNQPQHF
-	TRBV15	medium-sized	TRBJ1-3	CATSRRSLALSGNTIYF
-	TRBV4-2	-	TRBJ1-2	CASSQGDGYTF
-	TRBV28	-	TRBJ2-2	CASKVSGTGNTGELFF
TRBD2	TRBV11-2	-	TRBJ2-1	CASSTGSGSHNEQFF
TRBD1	TRBV6-5	-	TRBJ2-7	CASGRQGDSYEQYF
-	TRBV7-9	-	TRBJ1-1	CASSLRGGMNTEAFF
-	TRBV7-6	-	TRBJ2-5	CASSLAAETQYF
-	TRBV4-2	-	TRBJ2-3	CASSQVKWGGDTDTQYF
-	TRBV30	-	TRBJ1-2	CAWSVPYGYTF
-	TRBV5-1	once	TRBJ2-7	CASSPDDYEQYF
TRBD1	TRBV6-5	-	TRBJ2-7	CASRPYGTGGHEQYF
-	TRBV7-3	-	TRBJ2-7	CASSWTEGGEQYF
-	TRBV4-1	-	TRBJ1-2	CASSQAVGNYGYTF
-	TRBV30	-	TRBJ2-3	CAWSGGSTDTQYF
-	TRBV29-1	-	TRBJ2-1	CSVEGHVDEQFF
-	TRBV10-3	-	TRBJ2-1	CAGASRVNEQFF
-	TRBV2	-	TRBJ1-2	CASSESRGAIEGYTF
TRBD2	TRBV7-2	-	TRBJ2-7	CASSLDAGGPHEQYF
TRBD2	TRBV19	-	TRBJ2-2	CASSIRVAGGAGELFF
TRBD2	TRBV9	-	TRBJ2-3	CASSVSSGGYTDTQYF
-	TRBV7-9	-	TRBJ2-2	CASSPSWGGELFF